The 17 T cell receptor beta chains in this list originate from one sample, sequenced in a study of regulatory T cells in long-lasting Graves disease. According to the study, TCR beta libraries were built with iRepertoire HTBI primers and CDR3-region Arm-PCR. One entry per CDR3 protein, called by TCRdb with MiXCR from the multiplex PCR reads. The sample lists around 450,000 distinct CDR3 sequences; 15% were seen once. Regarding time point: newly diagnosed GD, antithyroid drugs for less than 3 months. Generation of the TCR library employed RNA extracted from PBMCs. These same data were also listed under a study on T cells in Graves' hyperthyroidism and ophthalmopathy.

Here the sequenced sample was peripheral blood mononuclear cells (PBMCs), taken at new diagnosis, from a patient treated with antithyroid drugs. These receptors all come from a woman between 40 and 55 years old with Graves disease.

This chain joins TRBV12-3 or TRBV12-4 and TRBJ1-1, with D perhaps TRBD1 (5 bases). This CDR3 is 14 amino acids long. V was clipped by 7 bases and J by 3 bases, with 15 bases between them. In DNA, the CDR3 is TGTGCCAGCACACCCACCGGGGCGTACACTGAAGCTTTCTTT. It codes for CASTPTGAYTEAFF.

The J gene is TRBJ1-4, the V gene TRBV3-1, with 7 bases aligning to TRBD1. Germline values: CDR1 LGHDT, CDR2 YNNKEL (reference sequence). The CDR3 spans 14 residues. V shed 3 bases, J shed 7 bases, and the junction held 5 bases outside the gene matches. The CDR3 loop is CASSQMTGTEKLFF. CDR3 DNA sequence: TGTGCCAGCAGCCAGATGACAGGGACTGAAAAACTGTTTTTT.

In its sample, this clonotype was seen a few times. CDR3 nucleotides: TGTGCCAGCAGCTTGATGTGGGGATTGAATTCCGGGGAGCTGTTTTTT. This encodes CASSLMWGLNSGELFF. The chain combines TRBV7-8 with TRBJ2-2; D unclear. The CDR3 sequence is 16 residues long. Germline assignment: CDR1 SGHVS and CDR2 FQNEAQ. The V end lost 3 bases, the J end lost 6 bases, and 17 bases lay between the germline ends.

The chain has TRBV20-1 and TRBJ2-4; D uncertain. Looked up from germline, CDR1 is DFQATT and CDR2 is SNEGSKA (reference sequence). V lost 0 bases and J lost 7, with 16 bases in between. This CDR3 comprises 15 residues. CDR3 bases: TGCAGTGCTAGAGATCCCCAGAGCGCCAGGAACATTCAGTACTTC. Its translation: CSARDPQSARNIQYF.

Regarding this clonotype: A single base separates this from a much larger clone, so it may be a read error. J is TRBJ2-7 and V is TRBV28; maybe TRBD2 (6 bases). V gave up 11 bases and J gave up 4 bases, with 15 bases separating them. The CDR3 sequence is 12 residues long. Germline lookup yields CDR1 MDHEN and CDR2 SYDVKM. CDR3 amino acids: CAVGTVPYEQYF. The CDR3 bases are TGTGCCGTTGGGACTGTCCCTTACGAGCAGTACTTC.

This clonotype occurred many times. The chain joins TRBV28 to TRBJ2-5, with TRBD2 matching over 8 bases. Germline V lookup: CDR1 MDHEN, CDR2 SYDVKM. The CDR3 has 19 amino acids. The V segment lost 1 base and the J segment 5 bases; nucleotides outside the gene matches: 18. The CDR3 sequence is CASSLSSGSLGGPGETQYF. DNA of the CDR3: TGTGCCAGCAGTTTATCAAGCGGGAGTTTGGGGGGCCCGGGGGAGACCCAGTACTTC.

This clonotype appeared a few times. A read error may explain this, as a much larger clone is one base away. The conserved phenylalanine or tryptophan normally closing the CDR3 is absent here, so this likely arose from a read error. The CDR3 protein is CSARDLSTQYI. For the CDR3, the DNA is TGCAGTGCTAGAGATCTATCTACGCAGTATATT. The chain recombines TRBV20-1 with TRBJ2-3; D remains ambiguous. The germline CDR1 and CDR2 sequences are DFQATT and SNEGSKA (reference sequence). CDR3 length: 11 residues. With 0 bases removed from V and 8 bases from J, the gap between germline ends came to 6 bases.

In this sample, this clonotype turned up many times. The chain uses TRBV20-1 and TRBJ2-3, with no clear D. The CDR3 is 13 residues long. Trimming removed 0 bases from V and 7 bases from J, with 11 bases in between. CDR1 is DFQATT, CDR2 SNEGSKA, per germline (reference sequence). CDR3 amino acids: CSARDPMWYTQYF. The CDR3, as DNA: TGCAGTGCTAGAGATCCTATGTGGTATACGCAGTATTTT.

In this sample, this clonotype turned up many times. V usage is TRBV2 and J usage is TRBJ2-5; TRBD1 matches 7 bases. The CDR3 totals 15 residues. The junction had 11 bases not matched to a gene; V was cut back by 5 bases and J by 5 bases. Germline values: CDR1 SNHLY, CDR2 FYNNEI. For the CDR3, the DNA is TGTGCCAGCAGTCCAAGGACAGGCCCCGGGGAGACCCAGTACTTC. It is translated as CASSPRTGPGETQYF.

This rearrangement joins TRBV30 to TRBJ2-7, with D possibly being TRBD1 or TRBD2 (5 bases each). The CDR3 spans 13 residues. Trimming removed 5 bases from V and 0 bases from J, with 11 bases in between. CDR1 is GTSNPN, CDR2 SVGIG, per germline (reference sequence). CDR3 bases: TGTGCCTGGGGGGACGGAAGCTCCTACGAGCAGTACTTC. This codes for CAWGDGSSYEQYF.

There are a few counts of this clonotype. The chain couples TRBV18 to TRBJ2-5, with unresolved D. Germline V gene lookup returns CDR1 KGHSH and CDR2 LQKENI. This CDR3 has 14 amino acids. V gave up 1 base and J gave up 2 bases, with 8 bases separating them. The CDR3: CASSPQASQETQYF. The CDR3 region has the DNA TGTGCCAGCTCACCACAGGCCTCGCAAGAGACCCAGTACTTC.

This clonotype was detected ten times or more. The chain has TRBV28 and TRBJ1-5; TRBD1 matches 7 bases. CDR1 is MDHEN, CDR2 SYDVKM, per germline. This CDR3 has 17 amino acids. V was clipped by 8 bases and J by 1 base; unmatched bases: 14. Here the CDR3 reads CASQFSDRQRSNQPQHF. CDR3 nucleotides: TGTGCCAGCCAGTTCTCGGACAGGCAGAGAAGCAATCAGCCCCAGCATTTT.

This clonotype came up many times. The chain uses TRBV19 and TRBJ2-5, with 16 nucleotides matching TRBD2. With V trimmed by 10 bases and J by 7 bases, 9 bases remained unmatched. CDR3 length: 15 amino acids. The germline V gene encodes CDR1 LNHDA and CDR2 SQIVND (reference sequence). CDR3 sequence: CATGLAGGPVTTQYF. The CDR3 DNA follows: TGTGCCACGGGACTAGCGGGAGGGCCTGTAACGACCCAGTACTTC.

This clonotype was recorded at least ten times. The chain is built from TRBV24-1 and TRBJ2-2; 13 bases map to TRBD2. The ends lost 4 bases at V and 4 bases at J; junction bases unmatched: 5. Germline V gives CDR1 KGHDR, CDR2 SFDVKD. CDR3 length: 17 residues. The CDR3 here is CATSDPGTSGTTGELFF. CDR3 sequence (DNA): TGTGCCACCAGTGACCCCGGGACTAGCGGGACCACCGGGGAGCTGTTTTTT.

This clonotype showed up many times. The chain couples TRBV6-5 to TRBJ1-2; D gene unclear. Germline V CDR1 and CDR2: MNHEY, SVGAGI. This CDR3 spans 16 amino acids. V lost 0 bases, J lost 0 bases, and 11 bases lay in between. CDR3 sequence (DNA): TGTGCCAGCAGTTACTCTCCTCAAGTTTCTAACTATGGCTACACCTTC. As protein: CASSYSPQVSNYGYTF.

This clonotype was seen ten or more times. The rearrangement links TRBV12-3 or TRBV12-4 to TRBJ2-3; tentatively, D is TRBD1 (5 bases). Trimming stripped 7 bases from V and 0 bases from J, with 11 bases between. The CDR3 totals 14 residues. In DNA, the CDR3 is TGTGCCAGCAACCTAAGACAGAGCACAGATACGCAGTATTTT. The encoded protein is CASNLRQSTDTQYF.

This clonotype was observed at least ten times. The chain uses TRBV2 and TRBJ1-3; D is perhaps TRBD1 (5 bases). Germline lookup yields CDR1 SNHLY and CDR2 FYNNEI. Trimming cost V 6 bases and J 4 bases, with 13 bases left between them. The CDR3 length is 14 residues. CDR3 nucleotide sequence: TGTGCCAGCAGGAAGGGACCGTCCGGAAACACCATATATTTT. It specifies CASRKGPSGNTIYF.